This record looks at one T cell receptor beta chain sequence and its context. The data belong to a study of T cell clones after liver transplantation. Profiled with immunoSEQ multiplex PCR; TCRdb holds only in-frame clones, not every one. This table holds about 75,000 clones, about 85% found once. V trimming: 2 bases; J trimming: 7 bases; junction bases outside the gene matches: 8. CDR1 LGHNA and CDR2 YNFKEQ come from the germline V gene. This CDR3 has 14 amino acids. The chain joins TRBV4-2 to TRBJ2-7; 7 bases agree with TRBD2. The TCR comes from a human patient who received a liver transplant. The graft donor may have contributed some T cells. This specimen consisted of CD4+ T cells from blood, obtained roughly 50 months after liver transplant. As DNA, the CDR3 is TGTGCCAGCAGCCAAACTGGACTAGACCAGGAGCAGTACTTC. Amino acid sequence: CASSQTGLDQEQYF.